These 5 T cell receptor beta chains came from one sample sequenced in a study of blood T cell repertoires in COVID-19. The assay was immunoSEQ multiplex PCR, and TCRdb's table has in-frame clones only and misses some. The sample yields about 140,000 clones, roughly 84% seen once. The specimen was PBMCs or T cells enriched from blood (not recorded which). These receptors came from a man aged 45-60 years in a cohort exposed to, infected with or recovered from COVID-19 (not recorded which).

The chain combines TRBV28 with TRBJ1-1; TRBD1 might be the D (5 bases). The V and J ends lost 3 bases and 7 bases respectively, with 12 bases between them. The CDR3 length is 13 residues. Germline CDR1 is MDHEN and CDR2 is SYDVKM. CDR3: CASSLGGSSEAFF. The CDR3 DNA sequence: TGTGCCAGCAGTTTGGGGGGGTCGAGTGAAGCTTTCTTT.

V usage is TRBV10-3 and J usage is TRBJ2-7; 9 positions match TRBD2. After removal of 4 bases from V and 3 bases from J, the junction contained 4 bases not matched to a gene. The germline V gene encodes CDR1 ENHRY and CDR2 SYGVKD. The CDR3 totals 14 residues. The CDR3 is CAISGSGGLYEQYF. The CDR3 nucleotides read TGTGCCATCAGTGGTAGCGGGGGACTCTACGAGCAGTACTTC.

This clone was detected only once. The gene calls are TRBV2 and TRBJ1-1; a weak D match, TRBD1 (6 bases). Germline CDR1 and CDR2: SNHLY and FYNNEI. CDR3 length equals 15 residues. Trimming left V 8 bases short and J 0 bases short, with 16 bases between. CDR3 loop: CASRKAPGVNTEAFF. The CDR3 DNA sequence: TGTGCCAGCCGGAAGGCCCCAGGGGTGAACACTGAAGCTTTCTTT.

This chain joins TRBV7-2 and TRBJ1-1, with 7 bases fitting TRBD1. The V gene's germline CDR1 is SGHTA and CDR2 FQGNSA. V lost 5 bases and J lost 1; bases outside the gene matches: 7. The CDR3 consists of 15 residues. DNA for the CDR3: TGTGCCAGCAGCCCCCGACAGGGTTGGAACACTGAAGCTTTCTTT. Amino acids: CASSPRQGWNTEAFF.

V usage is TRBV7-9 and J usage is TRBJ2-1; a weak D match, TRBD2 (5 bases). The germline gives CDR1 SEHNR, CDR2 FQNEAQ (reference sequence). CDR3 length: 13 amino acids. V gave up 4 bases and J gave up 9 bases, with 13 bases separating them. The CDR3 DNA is TGTGCCAGCAGCTCCCTGACGGGGTCTGAGCAGTTCTTC. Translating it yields CASSSLTGSEQFF.